The entry below gives a single T cell receptor (beta chain) sequence along with its context. This entry belongs to a study of cytomegalovirus exposure and HLA in healthy donors. The ends lost 9 bases at V and 6 bases at J; junction bases unmatched: 10. CDR3 length: 13 amino acids. The germline gives CDR1 LNHDA, CDR2 SQIVND (reference sequence). Researchers ran the PCR with 60 Vbeta and 13 Jbeta primers. Repertoires were generated with immunoSEQ multiplex PCR, while TCRdb's copy carries only in-frame clones and drops some. The sample yields 81,000 or so clones, 70% to 75% seen once. Material: PBMCs. The sequence came from a man in his 60s in good health and CMV-seronegative. The V call is TRBV19, the J call TRBJ2-7; 8 nucleotides align to TRBD1. The CDR3 loop is CASGQTGVSEQYF. CDR3 in DNA: TGTGCCAGCGGGCAGACAGGGGTTAGCGAGCAGTACTTC.